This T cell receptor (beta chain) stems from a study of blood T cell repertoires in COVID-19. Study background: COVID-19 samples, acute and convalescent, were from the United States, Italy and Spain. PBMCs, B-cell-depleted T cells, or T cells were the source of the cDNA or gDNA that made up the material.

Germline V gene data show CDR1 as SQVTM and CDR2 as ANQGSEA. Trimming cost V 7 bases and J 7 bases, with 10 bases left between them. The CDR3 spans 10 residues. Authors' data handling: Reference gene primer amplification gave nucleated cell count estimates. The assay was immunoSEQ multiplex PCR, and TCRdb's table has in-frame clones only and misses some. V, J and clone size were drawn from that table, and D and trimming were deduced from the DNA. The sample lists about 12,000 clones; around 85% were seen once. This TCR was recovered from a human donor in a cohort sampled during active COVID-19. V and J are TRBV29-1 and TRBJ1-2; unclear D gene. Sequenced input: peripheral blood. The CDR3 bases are TGCAGCGCCTGGCAGTCTGGCTACACCTTC. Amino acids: CSAWQSGYTF.